The clone carrying this TCR beta chain was seen a handful of times. Antigen specificity is unknown. This record belongs to a study of T-cell memory formation after mild COVID-19. Whole-study context: For the most part, TCR clusters were specific to one donor. Regarding the study as a whole: Day 15 to 85 contracting clones showed balanced CD4/CD8; day 15 to 37 expanders favored CD4+.

TCRdb re-called the 5' RACE reads through MiXCR, storing one row per CDR3 protein. The data contain under 300,000 distinct CDR3 sequences, 15% to 20% of them singletons. The CDR3 is 13 amino acids. The germline V and J ends were trimmed by 3 bases and 5 bases, with 9 bases remaining between them. From germline, CDR1 is MGHRA and CDR2 YSYEKL. The TCR comes from a man aged 18 to 35 who had mild COVID-19 (a few samples of this study predate the infection). Cell type and time point are not known. The rearrangement links TRBV4-1 to TRBJ2-3; D perhaps matches TRBD1 (6 bases). Specimen: PBMCs or a T cell subset sorted from them (not recorded which). This chain's CDR3 is CASSQPQGDTQYF. The CDR3 DNA is TGCGCCAGCAGCCAGCCACAGGGAGATACGCAGTATTTT.